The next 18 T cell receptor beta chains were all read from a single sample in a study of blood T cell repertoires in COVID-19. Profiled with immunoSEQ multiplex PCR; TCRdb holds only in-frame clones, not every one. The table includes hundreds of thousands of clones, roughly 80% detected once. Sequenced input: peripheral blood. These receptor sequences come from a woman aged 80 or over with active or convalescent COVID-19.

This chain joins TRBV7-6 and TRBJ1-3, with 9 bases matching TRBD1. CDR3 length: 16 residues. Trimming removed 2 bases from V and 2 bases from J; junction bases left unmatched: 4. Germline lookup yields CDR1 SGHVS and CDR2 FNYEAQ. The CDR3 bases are TGTGCCAGCAGCTTAACCGGGACAGGGACTGGAAACACCATATATTTT. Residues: CASSLTGTGTGNTIYF.

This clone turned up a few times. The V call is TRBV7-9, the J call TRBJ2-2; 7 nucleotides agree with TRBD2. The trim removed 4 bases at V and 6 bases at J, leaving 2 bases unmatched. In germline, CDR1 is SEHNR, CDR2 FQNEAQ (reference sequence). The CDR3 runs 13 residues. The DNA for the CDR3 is TGTGCCAGCAGCTCAGGACTAGCCGGGGAGCTGTTTTTT. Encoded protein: CASSSGLAGELFF.

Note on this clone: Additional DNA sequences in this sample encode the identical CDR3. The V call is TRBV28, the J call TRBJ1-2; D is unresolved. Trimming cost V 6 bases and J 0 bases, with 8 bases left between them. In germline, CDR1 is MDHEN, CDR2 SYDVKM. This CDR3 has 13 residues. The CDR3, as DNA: TGTGCCAGCAGCCAGGACTCTAACTATGGCTACACCTTC. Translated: CASSQDSNYGYTF.

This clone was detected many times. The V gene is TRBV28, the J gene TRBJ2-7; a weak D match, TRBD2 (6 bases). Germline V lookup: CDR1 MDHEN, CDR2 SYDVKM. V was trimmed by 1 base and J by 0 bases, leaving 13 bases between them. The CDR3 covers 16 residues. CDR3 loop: CASSLYRGVRSYEQYF. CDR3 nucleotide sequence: TGTGCCAGCAGTTTATATCGCGGGGTCCGCTCCTACGAGCAGTACTTC.

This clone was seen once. CDR3 in DNA: TGTGCCAGCAGTCGGGGACTAGCGGGAGTCAATGAGCAGTTCTTC. This gives the protein CASSRGLAGVNEQFF. V gene TRBV27 combines with J gene TRBJ2-1; 14 bases match TRBD2. Unmatched junction bases numbered 3, after V lost 5 bases and J lost 6 bases. CDR3 length: 15 amino acids. Germline assignment: CDR1 MNHEY and CDR2 SMNVEV (reference sequence).

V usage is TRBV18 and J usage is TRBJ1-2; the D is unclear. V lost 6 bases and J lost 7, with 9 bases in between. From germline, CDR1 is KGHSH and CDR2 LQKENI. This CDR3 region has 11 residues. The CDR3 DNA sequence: TGTGCCAGCTCCCCTATGAGTGGCTACACCTTC. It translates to CASSPMSGYTF.

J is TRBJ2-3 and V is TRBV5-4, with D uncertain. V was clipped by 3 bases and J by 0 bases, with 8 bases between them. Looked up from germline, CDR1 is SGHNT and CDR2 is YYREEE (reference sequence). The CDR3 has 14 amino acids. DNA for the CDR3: TGTGCCAGCAGCTCCGTATTAAGCACAGATACGCAGTATTTT. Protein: CASSSVLSTDTQYF.

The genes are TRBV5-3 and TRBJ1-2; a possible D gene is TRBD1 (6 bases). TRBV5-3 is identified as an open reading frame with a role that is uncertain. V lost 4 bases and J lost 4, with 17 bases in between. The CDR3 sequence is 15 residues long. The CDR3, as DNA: TGTGCCAGAAGCCGCGGGGGGGCAAAGTGCTATGGCTACACCTTC. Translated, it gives CARSRGGAKCYGYTF.

CDR3 DNA sequence: TGTGCCAGCAGCTTATTAGGAGGGACCGGGGCCAAAAACATTCAGTACTTC. It encodes CASSLLGGTGAKNIQYF. The chain carries TRBV7-9 and TRBJ2-4; weak D call: TRBD2 (6 bases). The V gene's germline CDR1 is SEHNR and CDR2 FQNEAQ (reference sequence). Trimming stripped 2 bases from V and 1 base from J, with 15 bases between. The CDR3 loop spans 17 amino acids.

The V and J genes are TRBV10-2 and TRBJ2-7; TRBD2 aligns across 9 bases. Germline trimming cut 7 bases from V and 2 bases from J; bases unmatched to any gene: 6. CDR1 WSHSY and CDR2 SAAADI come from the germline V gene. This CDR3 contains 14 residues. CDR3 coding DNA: TGCGCCAGCACTCTGACTAGCGGACCCTACGAGCAGTACTTC. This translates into CASTLTSGPYEQYF.

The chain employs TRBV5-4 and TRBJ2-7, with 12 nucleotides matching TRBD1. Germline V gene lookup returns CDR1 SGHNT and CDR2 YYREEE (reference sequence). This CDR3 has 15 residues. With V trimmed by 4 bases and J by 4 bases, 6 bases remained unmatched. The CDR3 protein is CASSPRDRGPYEQYF. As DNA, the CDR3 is TGTGCCAGCAGCCCCCGGGACAGGGGGCCGTACGAGCAGTACTTC.

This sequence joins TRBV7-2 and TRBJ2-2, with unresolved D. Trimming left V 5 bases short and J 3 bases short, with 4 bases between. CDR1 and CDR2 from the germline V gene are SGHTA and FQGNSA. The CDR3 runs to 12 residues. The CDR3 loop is CASSPYTGELFF. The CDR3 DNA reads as TGTGCCAGCAGCCCCTACACCGGGGAGCTGTTTTTT. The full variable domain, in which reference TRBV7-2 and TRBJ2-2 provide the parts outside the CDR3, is GAGVSQSPSNKVTEKGKDVELRCDPISGHTALYWYRQSLGQGLEFLIYFQGNSAPDKSGLPSDRFSAERTGGSVSTLTIQRTQQEDSAVYLCASSPYTGELFFGEGSRLTVL.

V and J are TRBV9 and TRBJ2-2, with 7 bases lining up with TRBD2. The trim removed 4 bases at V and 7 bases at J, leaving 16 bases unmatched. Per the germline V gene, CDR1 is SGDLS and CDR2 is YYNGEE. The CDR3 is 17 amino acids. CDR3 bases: TGTGCCAGCAGCCCGAAGAGGGCTAGCGGTACCAACGGGGAGCTGTTTTTT. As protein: CASSPKRASGTNGELFF. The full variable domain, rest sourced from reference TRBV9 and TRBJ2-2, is DSGVTQTPKHLITATGQRVTLRCSPRSGDLSVYWYQQSLDQGLQFLIQYYNGEERAKGNILERFSAQQFPDLHSELNLSSLELGDSALYFCASSPKRASGTNGELFFGEGSRLTVL.

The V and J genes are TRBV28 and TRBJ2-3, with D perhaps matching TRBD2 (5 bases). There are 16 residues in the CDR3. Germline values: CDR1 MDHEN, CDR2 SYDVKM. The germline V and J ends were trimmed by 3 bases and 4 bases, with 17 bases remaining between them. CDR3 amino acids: CASSLTGVGWADTQYF. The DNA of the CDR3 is TGTGCCAGCAGTTTGACCGGGGTGGGGTGGGCAGATACGCAGTATTTT.

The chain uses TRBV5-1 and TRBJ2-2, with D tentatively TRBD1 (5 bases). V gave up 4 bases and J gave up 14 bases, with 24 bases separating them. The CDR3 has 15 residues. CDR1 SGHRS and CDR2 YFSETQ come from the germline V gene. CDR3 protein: CASSQDRTAPRALFF. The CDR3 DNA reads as TGCGCCAGCAGCCAAGACCGGACCGCACCCAGGGCTCTGTTTTTT.

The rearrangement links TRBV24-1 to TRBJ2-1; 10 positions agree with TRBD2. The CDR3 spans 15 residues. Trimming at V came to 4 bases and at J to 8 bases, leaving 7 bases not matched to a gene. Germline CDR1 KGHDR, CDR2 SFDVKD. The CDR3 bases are TGTGCCACCAGTGAGCCGGGACTAGCGTCTGATGAGCAGTTCTTC. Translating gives CATSEPGLASDEQFF.

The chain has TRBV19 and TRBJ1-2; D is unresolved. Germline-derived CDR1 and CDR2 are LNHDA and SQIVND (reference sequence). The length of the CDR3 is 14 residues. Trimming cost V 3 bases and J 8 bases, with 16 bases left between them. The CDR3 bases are TGTGCCAGTAGTATTAACTCGGGAATGGGAGGCTACACCTTC. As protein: CASSINSGMGGYTF.

CDR3 nucleotides: TGTGCCAGCTCACCTACCGGGACAGGGGGCAAGAACACTGAAGCTTTCTTT. This gives the protein CASSPTGTGGKNTEAFF. This sequence joins TRBV18 and TRBJ1-1; 12 bases agree with TRBD1. Germline assignment: CDR1 KGHSH and CDR2 LQKENI. J lost 1 base, V lost 3 bases, and 6 bases had no gene match. The length of the CDR3 is 17 residues.